These 20 T cell receptor beta chains share one sample of origin, sequenced in a study of blood T cells in healthy people across ages. Through a sample-barcoded 5' primer and a J-beta primer mix, a second PCR was run for about 6 to 12 cycles. TCRdb independently ran MiXCR on the 5' RACE reads; one entry per CDR3 protein. This sample has about 1 million distinct CDR3 sequences, with under 30% found just once. Separately, the same data were catalogued under a study of T cells of mothers and their children.

The sequenced material came from blood. The receptor source for this set is a girl aged 2 to 9 in good health.

The sample holds a few counts of this clonotype. J is TRBJ2-5 and V is TRBV12-3 or TRBV12-4; 7 bases agree with TRBD1. The CDR3 is 15 residues long. Trimming took 3 bases from V and 4 from J; bases not matched to a gene: 8. CDR3: CASSFLPGQPETQYF. Written as DNA, the CDR3 is TGTGCCAGCAGTTTCCTCCCGGGACAGCCAGAGACCCAGTACTTC.

This clonotype showed up just a few times. The chain couples TRBV9 to TRBJ2-7; no definite D call. Between the trimmed V and J ends, which lost 2 bases and 2 bases, there was a span of 14 bases. Germline V gene sequence: CDR1 SGDLS, CDR2 YYNGEE. The CDR3 extends over 15 amino acids. Here the CDR3 reads CASSVGPSITYEQYF. CDR3 sequence (DNA): TGTGCCAGCAGCGTTGGCCCGAGCATCACCTACGAGCAGTACTTC.

This chain's CDR3 is CASSTPGGPGTDTQYF. The CDR3 nucleotides are TGTGCCAGCAGCACTCCCGGGGGGCCCGGTACAGATACGCAGTATTTT. The chain carries TRBV7-2 and TRBJ2-3, with D perhaps matching TRBD2 (7 bases). With 5 bases removed from V and 3 bases from J, the gap between germline ends came to 18 bases. This CDR3 has 16 residues. Germline V lookup: CDR1 SGHTA, CDR2 FQGNSA.

This clonotype was seen more than once but under ten times. The chain is built from TRBV4-1 and TRBJ2-7, with a tentative D call TRBD1 (6 bases). V lost 2 bases, J lost 7 bases, and 21 bases lay in between. The CDR3 is made up of 16 amino acids. CDR1 MGHRA and CDR2 YSYEKL come from the germline V gene. The CDR3 sequence: CASSQRLDGYRAEQYF. The CDR3 bases are TGCGCCAGCAGCCAACGACTTGACGGATACAGGGCGGAGCAGTACTTC.

V gene TRBV7-2 combines with J gene TRBJ1-5, with a possible D match to TRBD1 (6 bases). V lost 5 bases and J lost 4, with 15 bases in between. This CDR3 spans 15 amino acids. Germline assignment: CDR1 SGHTA and CDR2 FQGNSA. The DNA for the CDR3 is TGTGCCAGCAGCGAAAGAGGGGGGTGGAATCAGCCCCAGCATTTT. Protein product: CASSERGGWNQPQHF.

The V gene is TRBV7-2, the J gene TRBJ2-1; 9 nucleotides line up with TRBD2. The CDR3 is 14 residues long. Trimming removed 7 bases from V and 7 bases from J; junction bases left unmatched: 8. Per the germline V gene, CDR1 is SGHTA and CDR2 is FQGNSA. The CDR3 loop reads CASINVAGVNEQFF. CDR3 coding DNA: TGTGCCAGCATTAACGTAGCGGGGGTAAATGAGCAGTTCTTC.

This clonotype showed up just a few times. The V gene is TRBV12-3 or TRBV12-4, the J gene TRBJ2-7; D is ambiguous. Trimming shortened V by 4 bases and J by 12 bases, and 13 bases separated the two germline ends. The CDR3 contains 11 residues. In DNA, the CDR3 is TGTGCCAGCAGTTCCCCGGGCCCACGGTACTTC. Translation: CASSSPGPRYF.

This clonotype was counted between two and nine times. The CDR3 coding sequence is TGTGCCAGCAGCCAGGATCCGGTGCAAGAGACCCAGTACTTC. Translated: CASSQDPVQETQYF. The chain recombines TRBV7-6 with TRBJ2-5, with D unresolved. The CDR3 loop spans 14 amino acids. Germline V gene data show CDR1 as SGHVS and CDR2 as FNYEAQ. V lost 5 bases and J 2 bases, leaving 12 bases between the germline ends.

The chain links TRBV11-2 to TRBJ2-5; no definite D call. The CDR3 is 14 amino acids. Trimming took off 2 bases at V and 10 bases at J, with 17 bases between the two ends. Germline V gene lookup returns CDR1 SGHAT and CDR2 FQNNGV. The CDR3 loop reads CASSLITPSVDQYF. CDR3 nucleotides: TGTGCCAGCAGCTTAATTACTCCTTCAGTGGACCAGTACTTC.

The J gene is TRBJ2-1, the V gene TRBV7-2, with no clear D. The J call is in doubt because the DNA end fits TRBJ2-5 better. The CDR3 has 13 amino acids. Per germline, CDR1 SGHTA and CDR2 FQGNSA. CDR3 bases: TGTGCCAGCAACTTTTCGGGTGGAGAGACCCAGTACTTC. Amino acids: CASNFSGGETQYF.

This clonotype has only a few counts. The chain recombines TRBV5-1 with TRBJ2-1; 8 bases agree with TRBD1. The better agreement between TRBJ2-7 and the DNA end casts doubt on the J call. This CDR3 is built from 14 residues. Germline V gives CDR1 SGHRS, CDR2 YFSETQ. This CDR3 is CASSSRQGFYEQYF. For the CDR3, the DNA is TGCGCCAGCAGCTCCCGACAGGGGTTCTACGAGCAGTACTTC.

A few counts support this clonotype. The rearrangement uses TRBV11-2 and TRBJ2-2, with D perhaps TRBD2 (5 bases). V lost 3 bases and J lost 4, with 9 bases in between. CDR1 is SGHAT and CDR2 is FQNNGV in the germline V gene. This CDR3 spans 14 amino acids. This CDR3 is CASSLERVTGELFF. The CDR3 bases are TGTGCCAGCAGCTTGGAGAGGGTCACCGGGGAGCTGTTTTTT.

This clonotype was found a few times. The chain employs TRBV20-1 and TRBJ1-2; TRBD1 matches at 10 bases. The germline V gene has CDR1 DFQATT and CDR2 SNEGSKA (reference sequence). Trimming cost V 0 bases and J 1 base; bases outside gene matches: 2. The CDR3 sequence is 15 residues long. The CDR3 sequence: CSAREGDRGNYGYTF. CDR3 coding DNA: TGCAGTGCTAGAGAAGGGGACAGGGGTAACTATGGCTACACCTTC.

V usage is TRBV28 and J usage is TRBJ1-5; 7 bases line up with TRBD1. V lost 4 bases and J lost 2; bases outside the gene matches: 5. Germline loops: CDR1 MDHEN, CDR2 SYDVKM. This CDR3 spans 15 amino acids. CDR3 coding DNA: TGTGCCAGCAGTTCTCGGACAGGTCGCAATCAGCCCCAGCATTTT. Residues: CASSSRTGRNQPQHF.

V usage is TRBV12-3 or TRBV12-4 and J usage is TRBJ2-7, with D unresolved. The CDR3 is 12 residues long. Trimming removed 2 bases at V and 5 bases at J, with 7 bases between. CDR3: CASSLTIHEQYF. CDR3 DNA sequence: TGTGCCAGCAGTTTAACTATTCACGAGCAGTACTTC.

The chain combines TRBV11-2 with TRBJ2-7; D gene uncertain. The CDR3 covers 16 residues. Germline CDR1 reads SGHAT; CDR2 reads FQNNGV. V lost 0 bases and J lost 6, with 18 bases in between. DNA of the CDR3: TGTGCCAGCAGCTTAGATCGAAGGGTCACTCGCCTCGAGCAGTACTTC. Translating gives CASSLDRRVTRLEQYF.

A word on this clonotype: One end of the junction does not line up with germline, which may come from a read error. The CDR3 DNA reads as TGTGCCGGCAGTTCAGGGGGTCAGGGGCAGCCCCAGCATTTT. Translating it yields CAGSSGGQGQPQHF. This sequence joins TRBV6-2 or TRBV6-3 and TRBJ1-5, with 7 bases matching TRBD1. CDR3 length equals 14 residues. In germline, CDR1 is MNHEY, CDR2 SVGEGT.

This clonotype was counted between two and nine times. The chain has TRBV5-5 and TRBJ2-5; no firm D call. The J call is doubtful: the DNA matches TRBJ2-7 better. Germline CDR1 SGHKS, CDR2 YYEKEE (reference sequence). CDR3 length: 15 amino acids. The CDR3 DNA sequence: TGTGCCAGCAGCTTGATTTCCTCCGCCTCCTACGAGCAGTACTTC. Translating it yields CASSLISSASYEQYF.

The chain couples TRBV2 to TRBJ2-3; 8 nucleotides align to TRBD2. J gave up 3 bases and V 10 bases, and 15 bases lay outside the gene matches. Germline V gene lookup returns CDR1 SNHLY and CDR2 FYNNEI. This CDR3 spans 16 amino acids. CDR3 amino acids: CATFNPGTRTTDTQYF. DNA for the CDR3: TGTGCCACCTTCAACCCAGGGACTAGGACTACAGATACGCAGTATTTT.

This clonotype was counted a few times. The chain combines TRBV7-2 with TRBJ2-5; D is possibly TRBD2 (6 bases). V lost 7 bases and J lost 4, with 16 bases in between. This CDR3 spans 14 amino acids. Germline CDR1 SGHTA, CDR2 FQGNSA. The CDR3 loop is CASTPSGGRETQYF. DNA of the CDR3: TGTGCCAGCACCCCCTCCGGGGGTCGAGAGACCCAGTACTTC.